These 24 T cell receptor beta chains share one sample of origin, sequenced in a study of response to subunit inactivated influenza vaccine. TCRdb reprocessed the RT-PCR reads via MiXCR and lists one record per CDR3 protein. The sample lists 250,000 to 350,000 distinct CDR3 sequences, around 22% seen once, with 10% in the top ten. Material: PBMCs from blood, obtained 21 months after vaccination. The receptor set was obtained from a man aged 45 to 70 who received an inactivated influenza vaccine.

Here the CDR3 reads CSARGPTNTEAFF. CDR3 in DNA: TGCAGTGCTCGGGGGCCTACGAACACTGAAGCTTTCTTT. The genes are TRBV20-1 and TRBJ1-1; possibly TRBD1 for D (6 bases). Trimming took 5 bases from V and 1 from J, leaving 11 bases between them. The CDR3 consists of 13 residues. CDR1 is DFQATT and CDR2 is SNEGSKA in the germline V gene (reference sequence).

The chain recombines TRBV20-1 with TRBJ2-1; either TRBD1 or TRBD2 may supply D (5 bases each). Germline V gene sequence: CDR1 DFQATT, CDR2 SNEGSKA (reference sequence). The length of the CDR3 is 13 residues. The CDR3 nucleotides are TGCAGCCCGGGGCCAATGACTTACAATGAGCAGTTCTTC. This encodes CSPGPMTYNEQFF.

This chain connects TRBV29-1 to TRBJ1-5; 10 bases line up with TRBD1. The length of the CDR3 is 19 residues. Trimming removed 5 bases from V and 0 bases from J; junction bases left unmatched: 16. In germline, CDR1 is SQVTM, CDR2 ANQGSEA. CDR3 residues: CSVKDRGMIRGPSNQPQHF. In nucleotides, the CDR3 is TGCAGCGTTAAGGACAGGGGGATGATTAGGGGACCTAGCAATCAGCCCCAGCATTTT.

This clonotype has only a few counts. The chain employs TRBV6-6 and TRBJ2-5; D is unclear. Germline lookup yields CDR1 MNHNY and CDR2 SVGAGI (reference sequence). The ends were cut back, 2 bases at V and 2 bases at J, with 6 bases in the middle. The CDR3 sequence is 13 residues long. DNA for the CDR3: TGTGCCAGCAGTTACACATCACAAGAGACCCAGTACTTC. Translation gives CASSYTSQETQYF.

The chain carries TRBV5-1 and TRBJ1-3, with D hard to call. The germline CDR1 and CDR2 sequences are SGHRS and YFSETQ. V lost 0 bases and J lost 0, with 4 bases in between. This CDR3 is 14 amino acids long. Here the CDR3 DNA reads TGCGCCAGCAGCTTGGGCAACTCTGGAAACACCATATATTTT. It yields the protein CASSLGNSGNTIYF.

V and J are TRBV6-4 and TRBJ2-2; TRBD1 is a possible D gene (5 bases). V was shortened by 6 bases and J by 6 bases, with 14 bases between the two germline ends. CDR1 and CDR2 from the germline V gene are MRHNA and SNTAGT. The CDR3 is made up of 14 amino acids. The CDR3 is CASRETGWAGELFF. CDR3 DNA sequence: TGTGCCAGCAGAGAAACAGGTTGGGCCGGGGAGCTGTTTTTT.

The V gene is TRBV6-1, the J gene TRBJ1-2, with TRBD1 identical over 8 bases. This CDR3 region has 13 residues. V lost 5 bases to trimming and J lost 7 bases; unmatched junction nucleotides: 6. From germline, CDR1 is MNHNS and CDR2 SASEGT. CDR3 residues: CASSTPDRGGYTF. Here the CDR3 DNA reads TGTGCCAGCAGTACCCCCGACAGGGGTGGCTACACCTTC.

This rearrangement joins TRBV5-1 to TRBJ2-2; perhaps TRBD1 as D (6 bases). This CDR3 has 14 amino acids. Trimming took off 0 bases at V and 6 bases at J, with 9 bases between the two ends. The germline V gene has CDR1 SGHRS and CDR2 YFSETQ. This CDR3 reads CASSLGQASGELFF. In nucleotides, the CDR3 is TGCGCCAGCAGCTTGGGACAGGCTTCCGGGGAGCTGTTTTTT.

V usage is TRBV12-3 or TRBV12-4 and J usage is TRBJ2-5; D gene uncertain. Trimming pared 3 bases from V and 5 bases from J, leaving 13 bases between. There are 14 residues in the CDR3. In DNA, the CDR3 is TGTGCCAGCAGTTTTGTTCCGGAGATTGAGACCCAGTACTTC. Translated, it gives CASSFVPEIETQYF.

This clonotype showed up just a few times. This chain uses TRBV28 with TRBJ2-3; no reliable D call. The CDR3 runs 13 residues. The germline V and J ends were trimmed by 5 bases and 6 bases, with 12 bases remaining between them. Germline CDR1 and CDR2: MDHEN and SYDVKM. The CDR3 coding sequence is TGTGCCAGCAGTACCCGACTTGGGGATACGCAGTATTTT. It specifies CASSTRLGDTQYF.

This clonotype was seen more than once but under ten times. The chain has TRBV28 and TRBJ1-4; 8 bases map to TRBD1. The CDR3 is made up of 19 amino acids. V shed 5 bases, J shed 0 bases, and the junction held 14 bases outside the gene matches. CDR1 is MDHEN, CDR2 SYDVKM, per germline. CDR3 region: CASSPQTGTGLTTNEKLFF. CDR3 nucleotide sequence: TGTGCCAGCAGTCCGCAGACCGGGACAGGCCTAACAACTAATGAAAAACTGTTTTTT.

This clonotype was counted at least ten times. The chain is built from TRBV4-1 and TRBJ1-5, with 8 bases that match TRBD1. The CDR3 totals 16 residues. The V segment lost 4 bases and the J segment 4 bases; nucleotides outside the gene matches: 9. Germline CDR1 is MGHRA and CDR2 is YSYEKL. DNA for the CDR3: TGCGCCAGCAGCCTAGGACTAGGACAGGGTAATCAGCCCCAGCATTTT. Protein sequence: CASSLGLGQGNQPQHF.

In its sample, this clonotype was seen a few times. The chain employs TRBV20-1 and TRBJ1-3; TRBD1 might be the D (5 bases). The CDR3 has 14 residues. The V gene lost 0 bases and the J gene lost 2 bases, with 8 bases spanning the gap. In germline, CDR1 is DFQATT, CDR2 SNEGSKA (reference sequence). The CDR3 reads CSARDSGAGNTIYF. The DNA of the CDR3 is TGCAGTGCTAGAGATTCGGGGGCTGGAAACACCATATATTTT.

There are many counts of this clonotype. The J gene is TRBJ1-2, the V gene TRBV29-1; no clear D. The CDR3 is 11 amino acids. Trimming took 4 bases from V and 8 from J, leaving 11 bases between them. Germline values: CDR1 SQVTM, CDR2 ANQGSEA. The CDR3 DNA follows: TGCAGCGTTGGGAGACCTAGCGGCTACACCTTC. The encoded protein is CSVGRPSGYTF.

This clonotype showed up many times. The genes are TRBV6-2 or TRBV6-3 and TRBJ1-1, with D perhaps matching TRBD1 (6 bases). This CDR3 spans 13 amino acids. V was shortened by 8 bases and J by 5 bases, with 15 bases between the two germline ends. The germline gives CDR1 MNHEY, CDR2 SVGEGT. The CDR3 DNA sequence: TGTGCCAGCCTCCGACGGGACACAACTGAAGCTTTCTTT. It specifies CASLRRDTTEAFF.

This clonotype was counted only a few times. The rearrangement uses TRBV7-9 and TRBJ1-1; D is possibly TRBD1 (5 bases). Germline CDR1 is SEHNR and CDR2 is FQNEAQ (reference sequence). The V and J ends lost 5 bases and 3 bases respectively, with 13 bases between them. The CDR3 covers 14 residues. The CDR3 bases are TGTGCCAGCAGCGATCCCGGGGGTCACACTGAAGCTTTCTTT. This encodes CASSDPGGHTEAFF.

This clonotype was picked up a small number of times. The chain couples TRBV20-1 to TRBJ1-3; 7 positions agree with TRBD1. The length of the CDR3 is 17 residues. Losses at the gene ends were 3 bases for V and 7 bases for J; bases not matched to a gene: 18. From germline, CDR1 is DFQATT and CDR2 SNEGSKA (reference sequence). CDR3 in DNA: TGCAGTGCTAGGGGGTTTACGAGGACAGGAGTTACGAACACCATATATTTT. This encodes CSARGFTRTGVTNTIYF.

This clonotype occurred a few times. The gene calls are TRBV20-1 and TRBJ1-5; D is perhaps TRBD1 (6 bases). V gave up 2 bases and J gave up 0 bases, with 11 bases separating them. Germline CDR1 reads DFQATT; CDR2 reads SNEGSKA (reference sequence). The CDR3 spans 15 residues. The CDR3 loop reads CSARTGQISNQPQHF. CDR3 nucleotides: TGCAGTGCTAGAACCGGACAGATTAGCAATCAGCCCCAGCATTTT.

V and J are TRBV6-6 and TRBJ1-2; weak D call: TRBD1 (6 bases). The CDR3 consists of 12 residues. Germline V gives CDR1 MNHNY, CDR2 SVGAGI (reference sequence). V lost 4 bases to trimming and J lost 7 bases, with 10 bases between them. CDR3 sequence reads: CASSSQGAGYTF. CDR3 sequence (DNA): TGTGCCAGCAGTTCACAGGGAGCTGGCTACACCTTC.

This clonotype has a handful of counts. The chain couples TRBV28 to TRBJ2-4; TRBD1 matches 8 bases. The CDR3 length is 11 residues. V was clipped by 6 bases and J by 10 bases; unmatched bases: 2. Per germline, CDR1 MDHEN and CDR2 SYDVKM. CDR3 residues: CASRRQGIQYF. The CDR3 nucleotides are TGTGCCAGCAGACGACAGGGGATTCAGTACTTC.

This CDR3 reads CAISESLYRDRSSGANVLTF. The DNA for the CDR3 is TGTGCCATCAGTGAGTCGCTGTACCGGGACAGGTCCTCTGGGGCCAACGTCCTGACTTTC. The V call is TRBV10-3, the J call TRBJ2-6; 8 bases map to TRBD1. The V and J ends lost 0 bases and 0 bases, in that order; junction bases with no gene match: 10. The germline gives CDR1 ENHRY, CDR2 SYGVKD. The CDR3 spans 20 residues.

In its sample, this clonotype was seen a few times. The chain carries TRBV5-6 and TRBJ1-5; no reliable D call. This CDR3 has 13 residues. Germline values: CDR1 SGHDT, CDR2 YYEEEE. The V and J ends lost 6 bases and 5 bases respectively, with 12 bases between them. CDR3 sequence (DNA): TGTGCCAGCACCTACAAGGGAGATCAGCCCCAGCATTTT. Its translation is CASTYKGDQPQHF.

V and J are TRBV6-2 or TRBV6-3 and TRBJ1-5; D may be TRBD1 (5 bases). Germline CDR1 is MNHEY and CDR2 is SVGEGT. The V and J ends lost 6 bases and 2 bases respectively, with 14 bases between them. The CDR3 sequence is 15 residues long. The CDR3 loop is CASRAAGLGNQPQHF. CDR3 nucleotide sequence: TGTGCCAGCAGGGCCGCAGGGCTTGGCAATCAGCCCCAGCATTTT.

The rearrangement links TRBV28 to TRBJ2-7; D tentatively reads TRBD1 or TRBD2 (6 bases each). The length of the CDR3 is 12 residues. CDR1 MDHEN and CDR2 SYDVKM come from the germline V gene. V lost 11 bases and J 2 bases, leaving 13 bases between the germline ends. CDR3 in amino acids: CAATGTAYEQYF. Here the CDR3 DNA reads TGTGCCGCCACAGGGACTGCCTACGAGCAGTACTTC.